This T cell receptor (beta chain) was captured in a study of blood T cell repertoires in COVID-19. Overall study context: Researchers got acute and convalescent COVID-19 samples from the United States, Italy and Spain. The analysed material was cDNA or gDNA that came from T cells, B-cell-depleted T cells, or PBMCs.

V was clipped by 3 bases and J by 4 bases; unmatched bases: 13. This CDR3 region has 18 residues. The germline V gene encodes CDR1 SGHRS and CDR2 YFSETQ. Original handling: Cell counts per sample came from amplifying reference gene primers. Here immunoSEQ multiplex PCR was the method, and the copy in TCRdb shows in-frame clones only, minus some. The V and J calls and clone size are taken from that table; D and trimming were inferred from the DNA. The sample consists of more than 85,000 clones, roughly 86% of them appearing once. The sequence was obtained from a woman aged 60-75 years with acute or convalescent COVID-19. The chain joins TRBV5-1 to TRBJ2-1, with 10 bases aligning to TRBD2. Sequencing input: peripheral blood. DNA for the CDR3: TGCGCCAGCAGCTCTGCCGGTGGAAGCGGGAGGGGGTACAATGAGCAGTTCTTC. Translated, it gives CASSSAGGSGRGYNEQFF.